The clone carrying this T cell receptor (beta chain) was counted at least ten times. The data derive from a study of T cells in Graves' hyperthyroidism and ophthalmopathy. What was amplified from RNA transcripts were TCR beta CDR3 regions. The HTBI primer set drove a first-round RT-PCR of the TCR CDR3. TCRdb recomputed calls from the multiplex PCR reads with MiXCR, one row per CDR3 protein. The table has roughly 400,000 distinct CDR3 sequences, about 25% seen once. J was trimmed by 5 bases and V by 2 bases; bases with no gene match: 7. The CDR3 has 15 amino acids. Germline loops: CDR1 MDHEN, CDR2 SYDVKM.

V is TRBV28 and J is TRBJ2-7; 9 positions match TRBD2. This sequence was found in a man aged 50 or older with Graves' hyperthyroidism. Sequenced: blood. The CDR3 reads CASSLPGLAGNEQYF. Written as DNA, the CDR3 is TGTGCCAGCAGTTTACCGGGGCTAGCGGGAAACGAGCAGTACTTC.